This TCR beta chain was profiled in a study of breast tumors, draining lymph nodes, adjacent tissues. Study findings and constraints: Data only fit, rather than demonstrated, lymph node origin of most tumor T cells. Most tumor T cells seemingly derive from lymph node, then expand in tumor. Tumor TCR diversity was below lymph nodes but above nontumor tissue.

The length of the CDR3 is 18 residues. Trimming cost V 6 bases and J 1 base; bases outside gene matches: 17. CDR1 is DFQATT and CDR2 is SNEGSKA in the germline V gene (reference sequence). Axillary draining lymph nodes of breast cancer patients supplied the node samples. Notes on this clonotype: Its cognate antigen is unknown.

TCRdb reprocessed the multiplex PCR reads via MiXCR and lists one record per CDR3 protein. The sample consists of fewer than 200,000 distinct CDR3 sequences, 30% to 35% of them appearing once. The clonotype comes from a female donor with breast cancer. Some clones in this sample may be carry-over from other donors' samples. The sample was axillary lymph node tissue. The chain uses TRBV20-1 and TRBJ2-1, with 8 bases that match TRBD2. The CDR3 DNA follows: TGCAGTGCGGGGGGGGGGGTTCTACCGGGAGGGTCCTACAATGAGCAGTTCTTC. This codes for CSAGGGVLPGGSYNEQFF.